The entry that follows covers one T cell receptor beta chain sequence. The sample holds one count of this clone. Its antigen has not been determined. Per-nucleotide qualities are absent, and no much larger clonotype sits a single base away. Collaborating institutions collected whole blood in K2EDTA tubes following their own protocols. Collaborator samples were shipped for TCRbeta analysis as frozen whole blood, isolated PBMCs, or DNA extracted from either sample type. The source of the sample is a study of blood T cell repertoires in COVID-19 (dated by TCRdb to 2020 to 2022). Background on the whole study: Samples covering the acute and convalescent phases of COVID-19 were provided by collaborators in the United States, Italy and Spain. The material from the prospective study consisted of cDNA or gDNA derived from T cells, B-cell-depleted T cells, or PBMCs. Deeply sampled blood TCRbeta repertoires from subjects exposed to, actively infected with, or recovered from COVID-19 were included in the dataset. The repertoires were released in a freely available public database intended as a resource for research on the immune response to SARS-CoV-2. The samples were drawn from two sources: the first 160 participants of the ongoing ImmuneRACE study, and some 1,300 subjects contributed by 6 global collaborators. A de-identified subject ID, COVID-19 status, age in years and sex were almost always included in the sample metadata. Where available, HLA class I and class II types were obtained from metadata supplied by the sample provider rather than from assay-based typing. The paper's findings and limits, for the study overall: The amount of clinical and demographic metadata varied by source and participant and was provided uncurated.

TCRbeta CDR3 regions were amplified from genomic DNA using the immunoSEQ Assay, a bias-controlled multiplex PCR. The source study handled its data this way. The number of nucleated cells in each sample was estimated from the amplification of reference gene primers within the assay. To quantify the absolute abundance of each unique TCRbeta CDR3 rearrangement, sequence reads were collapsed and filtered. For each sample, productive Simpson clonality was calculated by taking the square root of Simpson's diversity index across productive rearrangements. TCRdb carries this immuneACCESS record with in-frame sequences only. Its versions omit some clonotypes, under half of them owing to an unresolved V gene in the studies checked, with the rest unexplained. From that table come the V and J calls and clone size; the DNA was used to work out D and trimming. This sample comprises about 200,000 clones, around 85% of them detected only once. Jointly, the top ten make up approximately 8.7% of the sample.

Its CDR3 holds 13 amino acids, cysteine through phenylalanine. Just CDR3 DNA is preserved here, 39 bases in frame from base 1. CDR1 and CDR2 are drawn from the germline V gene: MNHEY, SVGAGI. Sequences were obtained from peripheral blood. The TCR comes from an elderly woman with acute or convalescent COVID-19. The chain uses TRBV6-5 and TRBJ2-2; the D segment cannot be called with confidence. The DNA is TGTGCGACGGTCGGGTCCTCCACCGGGGAGCTGTTTTTT. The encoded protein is CATVGSSTGELFF.